Presented here are 7 T cell receptor beta chains from one specimen sequenced in a study of cytomegalovirus exposure and HLA in healthy donors. Primers: 60 Vbeta forward and 13 Jbeta reverse. Data came from immunoSEQ multiplex PCR; TCRdb stores just in-frame clones and leaves some out. The table shows 70,000 to 90,000 clones, with about four fifths occurring only once. Sequenced sample: PBMCs. The receptors derive from a male donor in good health and CMV-seropositive.

The V call is TRBV5-6, the J call TRBJ1-1, with D perhaps matching TRBD1 (6 bases). Germline loops: CDR1 SGHDT, CDR2 YYEEEE. The CDR3 is made up of 17 amino acids. Deletions cut 0 bases from V and 0 bases from J, with 15 bases between. This CDR3 reads CASSLDGGRRVNTEAFF. Written as DNA, the CDR3 is TGTGCCAGCAGCTTGGACGGGGGGCGGCGGGTGAACACTGAAGCTTTCTTT.

The chain has TRBV2 and TRBJ2-3, with D tentatively TRBD2 (6 bases). Trimming took off 4 bases at V and 0 bases at J, with 14 bases between the two ends. Germline V gene lookup returns CDR1 SNHLY and CDR2 FYNNEI. The CDR3 contains 16 residues. The CDR3 sequence: CASSGGVGPSTDTQYF. CDR3 bases: TGTGCCAGCAGTGGGGGGGTGGGGCCTAGCACAGATACGCAGTATTTT.

This sequence joins TRBV4-1 and TRBJ2-1, with 10 bases fitting TRBD2. V was pared by 2 bases and J by 3 bases, with 4 bases of the junction left unmatched. Germline V gene lookup returns CDR1 MGHRA and CDR2 YSYEKL. CDR3 length: 16 residues. CDR3 nucleotides: TGCGCCAGCAGCCAAAGTGGGACTAGCGACTACAATGAGCAGTTCTTC. Protein product: CASSQSGTSDYNEQFF.

This clone has just a few counts. This chain links TRBV7-9 with TRBJ1-1, with D tentatively TRBD1 (5 bases). The CDR3 loop spans 15 amino acids. V lost 5 bases, J lost 7 bases, and 20 bases lay in between. CDR1 is SEHNR and CDR2 is FQNEAQ in the germline V gene (reference sequence). The CDR3 region is CASSPHAVHGGEAFF. The CDR3 nucleotides read TGTGCCAGCAGCCCCCACGCCGTCCACGGGGGTGAAGCTTTCTTT.

This rearrangement joins TRBV6-5 to TRBJ2-7; tentatively, D is TRBD1 (6 bases). The CDR3 runs 16 residues. The V gene lost 2 bases and the J gene lost 1 base, with 15 bases spanning the gap. CDR1 and CDR2 from the germline V gene are MNHEY and SVGAGI. The CDR3 DNA is TGTGCCAGCAGTTACACTGTGGGGCAGGGGTCCTACGAGCAGTACTTC. Protein product: CASSYTVGQGSYEQYF.

V gene TRBV4-3 combines with J gene TRBJ2-2; 7 nucleotides match TRBD2. V trimming: 2 bases; J trimming: 5 bases; junction bases outside the gene matches: 5. CDR3 length: 15 amino acids. Germline-derived CDR1 and CDR2 are LGHNA and YSLEER. CDR3 in amino acids: CASSQHTSVTGELFF. DNA for the CDR3: TGCGCCAGCAGCCAACACACTAGCGTGACCGGGGAGCTGTTTTTT.

V and J are TRBV5-5 and TRBJ2-1, with 9 bases lining up with TRBD1. Unmatched junction bases numbered 5, after V lost 4 bases and J lost 0 bases. CDR3 length: 16 residues. Germline V gene data show CDR1 as SGHKS and CDR2 as YYEKEE (reference sequence). The CDR3, as DNA: TGTGCCAGCAGCCACAGGGGGCTTAGCTCCTACAATGAGCAGTTCTTC. Protein: CASSHRGLSSYNEQFF. The variable domain in full, completed from reference TRBV5-5 and TRBJ2-1, reads DAGVTQSPTHLIKTRGQQVTLRCSPISGHKSVSWYQQVLGQGPQFIFQYYEKEERGRGNFPDRFSARQFPNYSSELNVNALLLGDSALYLCASSHRGLSSYNEQFFGPGTRLTVL.